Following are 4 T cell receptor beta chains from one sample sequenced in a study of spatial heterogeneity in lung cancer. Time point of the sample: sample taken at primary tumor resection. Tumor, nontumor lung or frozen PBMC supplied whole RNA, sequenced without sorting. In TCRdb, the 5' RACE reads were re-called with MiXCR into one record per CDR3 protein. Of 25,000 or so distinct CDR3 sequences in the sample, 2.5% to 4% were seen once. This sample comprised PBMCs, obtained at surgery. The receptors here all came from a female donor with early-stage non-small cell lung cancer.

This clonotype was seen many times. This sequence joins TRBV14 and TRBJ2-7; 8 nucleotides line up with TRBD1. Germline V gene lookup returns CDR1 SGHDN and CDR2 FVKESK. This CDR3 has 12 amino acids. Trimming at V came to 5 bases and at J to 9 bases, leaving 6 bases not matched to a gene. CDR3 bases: TGTGCCAGCAGCGAGACAGGGGCTCGGCAGTACTTC. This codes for CASSETGARQYF.

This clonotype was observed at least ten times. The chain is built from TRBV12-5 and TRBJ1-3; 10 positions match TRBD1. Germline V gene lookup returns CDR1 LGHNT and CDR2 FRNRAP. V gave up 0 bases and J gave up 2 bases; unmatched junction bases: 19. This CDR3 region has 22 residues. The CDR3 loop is CASGLVLSLKAGTGEAGNTIYF. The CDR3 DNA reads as TGTGCTAGTGGTTTGGTACTGTCCCTTAAAGCCGGGACAGGGGAGGCTGGAAACACCATATATTTT.

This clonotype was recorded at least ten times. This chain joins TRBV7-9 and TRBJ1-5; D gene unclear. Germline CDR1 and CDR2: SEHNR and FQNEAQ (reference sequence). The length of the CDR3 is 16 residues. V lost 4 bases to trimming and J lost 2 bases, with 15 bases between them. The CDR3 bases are TGTGCCAGCAGCTCGGAGGCGGGCTTTGGCAATCAGCCCCAGCATTTT. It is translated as CASSSEAGFGNQPQHF. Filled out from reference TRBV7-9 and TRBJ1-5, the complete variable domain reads DTGVSQNPRHKITKRGQNVTFRCDPISEHNRLYWYRQTLGQGPEFLTYFQNEAQLEKSRLLSDRFSAERPKGSFSTLEIQRTEQGDSAMYLCASSSEAGFGNQPQHFGDGTRLSIL.

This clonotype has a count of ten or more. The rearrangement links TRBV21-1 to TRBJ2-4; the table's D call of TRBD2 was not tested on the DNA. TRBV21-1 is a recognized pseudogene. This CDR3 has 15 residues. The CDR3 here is CASTSSGSVKNIQYF. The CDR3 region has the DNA TGTGCCAGCACCTCTAGCGGGAGCGTCAAAAACATTCAGTACTTC.